Below, 20 T cell receptor delta chains from the same sample are listed, as sequenced in a study of γδ T cells in repeated Plasmodium falciparum infection. With CATT, TCRdb re-called clones from the multiplex PCR reads. The sample yields some 51,000 delta-chain clones, roughly 2% seen once. Bulk repertoires came from Vgamma9/Vdelta2+ or Vdelta2-negative gammadelta T cells flow-sorted from PBMC. Sequenced: gamma-delta T cells from blood. The receptors derive from a pool of human donors (malaria-infected and uninfected, not separated).

In regard to this clone: The mismatch at residue 8 between this DNA's translation and the TCRdb protein of a much larger clone likely reflects a read error; the protein shown is translated from the DNA. This chain links TRDV1 with TRDJ1; D assignment may be TRDD1 or TRDD3 (5 bases each). The J gene is not listed in TCRdb, so it was assigned here from a DNA match to germline. The CDR3 contains 21 residues. V was clipped by 3 bases and J by 5 bases, with 34 bases between them. CDR1 and CDR2 from the germline V gene are TSWWSYY and QGS. DNA for the CDR3: TGTGCTCTTGGGGATATAGTTTCCCCCTTACTGTGGGATGGGTCTACTGATAAACTCATCTTT. This codes for CALGDIVSPLLWDGSTDKLIF.

This clone was seen a handful of times. TCRdb assigns this DNA the protein of a much larger clone, which departs from its translation at residue 15; this likely reflects a read error, and the protein shown comes from translating the DNA. V and J are TRDV2 and TRDJ1; D remains unclear. TCRdb offers no J gene call, so here the DNA was matched to germline to obtain one. The CDR3 consists of 22 residues. V was cut by 0 bases and J by 2 bases, with 33 bases left in between. Germline lookup yields CDR1 GEAIGNYY and CDR2 EKD. The CDR3 region is CACDTVRGGGAEVPEFTDKLIF. The DNA for the CDR3 is TGTGCCTGTGACACCGTTCGGGGCGGAGGAGCTGAAGTACCTGAGTTTACCGATAAACTCATCTTT.

A remark on this clone: TCRdb's protein for this DNA is that of a much larger clone and differs from the translation at residue 9, likely a read error; the protein shown is the DNA translation. The chain joins TRDV1 to TRDJ1; the match to TRDD3 covers 10 bases. The J gene, not given by TCRdb, was assigned here from a germline match of the nucleotide sequence. The CDR3 totals 23 residues. J was trimmed by 0 bases and V by 5 bases; bases with no gene match: 27. Germline V gene data show CDR1 as TSWWSYY and CDR2 as QGS. DNA for the CDR3: TGTGCTCTTGGGTCTCCGTATAGTCCAGCCTTCCATAGGGGGATACGCTACACCGATAAACTCATCTTT. The encoded protein is CALGSPYSPAFHRGIRYTDKLIF.

This clone was picked up a small number of times. The protein held in TCRdb is that of a much larger clone and does not match this DNA's translation at residue 21, likely because of a read error; the protein shown is translated from the DNA. The chain recombines TRDV1 with TRDJ1, with 10 positions matching TRDD3. TCRdb gives no J gene; it was assigned here by matching the DNA to germline. From germline, CDR1 is TSWWSYY and CDR2 QGS. This CDR3 comprises 25 residues. CDR3 region: CALGEILTLPLPLAGGYGVTGKLIF. DNA for the CDR3: TGTGCTCTTGGGGAAATTTTAACTCTCCCGCTTCCCCTAGCTGGGGGATATGGGGTCACCGGTAAACTCATCTTT.

This clone has at least ten counts. The chain couples TRDV2 to TRDJ1; 11 nucleotides align to TRDD3. Assignment of the J gene here rests on matching the DNA to germline, because TCRdb gives none. The germline V gene has CDR1 GEAIGNYY and CDR2 EKD. CDR3 length equals 17 residues. Unmatched junction bases numbered 14, after V lost 3 bases and J lost 6 bases. This chain's CDR3 is CACDRDYWGIRRNKLIF. The CDR3 bases are TGTGCCTGTGACCGGGACTACTGGGGGATAAGAAGAAATAAACTCATCTTT.

Of note for this clone: TCRdb attributes to this sequence the protein of a much larger clone, which differs from the DNA translation at residue 4; a read error is likely, and the protein displayed is translated from the DNA. V is TRDV1 and J is TRDJ1; 7 nucleotides align to TRDD2. The J gene comes from matching the DNA to germline here; TCRdb lacks it. The CDR3 is made up of 20 amino acids. From germline, CDR1 is TSWWSYY and CDR2 QGS. DNA for the CDR3: TGTGCTCTTAGGGAACCAGCTTTCGTTCCTACACCAGGGATCACCGATAAACTCATCTTT. Encoded protein: CALREPAFVPTPGITDKLIF.

This clone was recorded a few times. TCRdb attributes to this sequence the protein of a much larger clone, which differs from the DNA translation at residue 12; a read error is likely, and the protein displayed is translated from the DNA. This sequence joins TRDV1 and TRDJ1; 8 bases are shared with TRDD3. TCRdb carries no J gene annotation; the J gene was assigned here by matching the DNA with germline. CDR3 length: 20 amino acids. V lost 0 bases and J lost 2; bases outside the gene matches: 17. Looked up from germline, CDR1 is TSWWSYY and CDR2 is QGS. CDR3: CALGELLPNWGVARTDKLIF. DNA of the CDR3: TGTGCTCTTGGGGAACTATTGCCCAACTGGGGGGTAGCAAGAACCGATAAACTCATCTTT.

This clone was seen repeatedly, ten times or more. This is likely an artifact of a read error, given a far larger clone one base away. Additional DNA sequences in this sample encode the identical CDR3. The chain links TRDV2 to TRDJ1, with 7 bases aligning to TRDD3. The CDR3 is 18 amino acids. Germline V lookup: CDR1 GEAIGNYY, CDR2 EKD. J gave up 0 bases and V 0 bases, and 12 bases lay outside the gene matches. The CDR3 DNA sequence: TGTGCCTGTGACACCCTAAGTACTGGGGAACAATACACCGATAAACTCATCTTT. This gives the protein CACDTLSTGEQYTDKLIF.

This clone occurred a few times. TCRdb assigns this DNA the protein of a much larger clone, which departs from its translation at residue 15; this likely reflects a read error, and the protein shown comes from translating the DNA. The CDR3 DNA reads TGTGCTCTTGGGGAGCCCAATACAGCTCGGATACTGGGGGTCCCCCTGCCCGATAAACTCATCTTT. Amino acid sequence: CALGEPNTARILGVPLPDKLIF. V usage is TRDV1 and J usage is TRDJ1; 8 positions match TRDD3. This CDR3 has 22 residues. J lost 3 bases, V lost 3 bases, and 27 bases had no gene match. Per the germline V gene, CDR1 is TSWWSYY and CDR2 is QGS.

Judged by abundance, this clone is medium-sized. The J gene is TRDJ1, the V gene TRDV1; 12 nucleotides match TRDD3. Germline V gene lookup returns CDR1 TSWWSYY and CDR2 QGS. Trimming took 7 bases from V and 0 from J; bases not matched to a gene: 18. The CDR3 is made up of 20 amino acids. The CDR3 reads CALDKRPGGYGVSYTDKLIF. CDR3 sequence (DNA): TGTGCTCTTGACAAGCGGCCTGGGGGATACGGCGTTTCGTACACCGATAAACTCATCTTT.

This clone has more than one count but fewer than ten. TCRdb pairs this DNA with a much larger clone's protein that differs at residue 16, likely a read error; the protein shown was translated from the DNA. CDR3 nucleotide sequence: TGTGCTCTTGGGTCAACTTGGGCGGCTCCCTTCCTGTTTGGGGGATTCGACACCGATAAACTCATCTTT. It yields the protein CALGSTWAAPFLFGGFDTDKLIF. The rearrangement uses TRDV1 and TRDJ1, with D perhaps matching TRDD3 (8 bases). TCRdb gives no J gene; it was assigned here by matching the DNA to germline. With 5 bases removed from V and 0 bases from J, the gap between germline ends came to 37 bases. The CDR3 runs 23 residues. Germline V gives CDR1 TSWWSYY, CDR2 QGS.

Turning to this clone: This sequence is one base from a far larger clone and is likely a read error. This specimen includes other DNA sequences encoding the same CDR3. The V gene reported is TRDV1; the J gene is uncalled; the table names TRDD3, a call not compared with the DNA. CDR3 length: 22 residues. Germline CDR1 reads TSWWSYY; CDR2 reads QGS. CDR3: CALGDPWPHLLRTGEYTDKLIF. Written as DNA, the CDR3 is TGTGCTCTTGGGGACCCTTGGCCCCATCTTCTACGTACCGGGGAGTACACCGATAAACTCATTTTT.

As regards this clone: It is unclear where the CDR3 begins or ends on the DNA, so no DNA is shown, and the CDR3 is as TCRdb lists it. The J gene has no call, while the V gene is TRAV29/DV5; TRDD3 is taken as the D call from the table, unchecked against the DNA. The CDR3 is 27 residues long, ends included. From germline, CDR1 is NSMFDY and CDR2 ISSIKDK. The CDR3 protein is CSVLLCSNIPTGGFWGYRFLYTDKLIF.

This clone has ten or more counts. TCRdb's protein, taken from a much larger clone, differs from this DNA's translation at residue 11, likely owing to a read error; the protein displayed comes from the DNA. The J gene has no call, while the V gene is TRDV3. Germline CDR1 and CDR2: TVYSNPD and GDNSRS (reference sequence). This CDR3 is 13 amino acids long. CDR3 region: CASGDTRVDKFIF. The CDR3 DNA is TGTGCCTCCGGGGACACCCGGGTCGATAAATTCATCTTT.

The table lists this clone with many counts. A far larger clone lies a single base away; this is likely a read error. The same CDR3 arises from other DNA sequences in this sample as well. The V and J genes are TRDV2 and TRDJ1, with D maybe TRDD3 (6 bases). TCRdb does not report a J gene; here it was assigned by matching the DNA to germline references. The CDR3 totals 17 residues. Germline CDR1 reads GEAIGNYY; CDR2 reads EKD. The CDR3 DNA is TGTGCCTGTGACACCCTCGGGGGGAACAAAAACACTGATAAACTCATCTTT. Its protein is CACDTLGGNKNTDKLIF.

This clone was seen only a few times. The translation of this DNA and the TCRdb protein of a much larger clone differ at residue 16, probably owing to a read error; the protein shown here is translated from the DNA. The chain joins TRDV2 to TRDJ3, with D possibly matching TRDD3 (5 bases). The J gene was missing in TCRdb and was found by matching the end of the DNA to germline. CDR3 size: 20 residues. Germline CDR1 is GEAIGNYY and CDR2 is EKD. CDR3 bases: TGTGCCTGTGACTTCCGTGCTGGGAGATACTCCCCCTGGGACACCCAACAGATGTTTTTC. Translating it yields CACDFRAGRYSPWDTQQMFF.

This clone has only a few counts. The TCRdb protein comes from a much larger clone and disagrees with this DNA's translation at residue 21, likely due to a read error; the protein given here is derived from the DNA. The genes are TRDV2 and TRDJ1; either TRDD2 or TRDD3 may supply D (6 bases each). Germline matching of the DNA provided the J gene here, since TCRdb leaves it blank. Germline CDR1 GEAIGNYY, CDR2 EKD. The CDR3 spans 32 residues. The ends were cut back, 0 bases at V and 2 bases at J, with 63 bases in the middle. CDR3 in amino acids: CACDTELGVVIPPFREFRYWEIPLRGTDKLIF. CDR3 bases: TGTGCCTGTGACACCGAACTGGGAGTTGTGATTCCGCCCTTCCGGGAGTTCCGCTACTGGGAGATCCCTCTGAGGGGGACCGATAAACTCATCTTT.

For this clone: This probably arose from a read error, given a far larger clone one base away. The same CDR3 also results from other DNA sequences found in this sample. Here the V gene is TRDV1, but the J gene went uncalled; the DNA was not used to check the table's D call, TRDD3. There are 22 residues in the CDR3. The germline V gene encodes CDR1 TSWWSYY and CDR2 QGS. CDR3 amino acids: CALGLKSRRMGDHYSLTAQLFF. DNA for the CDR3: TGTGCTCTTGGCCTAAAATCCCGGCGAATGGGGGACCACTATTCTTTGACAGCACAGCTCTTCTTT.

Remarks on this clone: TCRdb's protein for this DNA is that of a much larger clone and differs from the translation at residue 17, likely a read error; the protein shown is the DNA translation. The chain recombines TRDV3 with TRDJ1; D is unclear. TCRdb supplies no J gene; here it was assigned by aligning the nucleotide sequence to germline. This CDR3 is built from 21 residues. Germline values: CDR1 TVYSNPD, CDR2 GDNSRS (reference sequence). The CDR3 DNA reads as TGTGCCTTCACTACTGTACCTTACGGCAGCCCGTATCATGCTAACACCGAGAAACTCATCTTT. Its translation: CAFTTVPYGSPYHANTEKLIF. Using reference TRDV3 and TRDJ1 for the parts outside the CDR3, the full variable domain is CDKVTQSSPDQTVASGSEVVLLCTYDTVYSNPDLFWYRIRPDYSFQFVFYGDNSRSEGADFTQGRFSVKHILTQKAFHLVISPVRTEDSATYYCAFTTVPYGSPYHANTEKLIFGKGTRVTVEP.

This clone was picked up a small number of times. A read error is likely here: a far larger clone is one base away. Other DNA sequences in this sample translate to the same CDR3. The V gene is TRDV3, the J gene TRDJ1; 9 bases map to TRDD3. No J segment appears in TCRdb, so it was assigned here by matching the sequence to germline. Germline-derived CDR1 and CDR2 are TVYSNPD and GDNSRS (reference sequence). The CDR3 totals 16 residues. The CDR3 protein is CAFRRWGMSYTDKLIF. In DNA, the CDR3 is TGTGCCTTTAGACGCTGGGGGATGTCGTACACCGACAAACTCATCTTT.